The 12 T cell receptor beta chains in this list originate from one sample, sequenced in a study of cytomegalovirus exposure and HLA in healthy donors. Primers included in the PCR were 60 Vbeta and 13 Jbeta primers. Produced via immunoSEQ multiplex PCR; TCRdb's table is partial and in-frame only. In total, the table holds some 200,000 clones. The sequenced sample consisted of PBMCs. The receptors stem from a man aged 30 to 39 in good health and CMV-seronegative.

The CDR3 sequence: CSGGDSYEQYF. The DNA of the CDR3 is TGCAGTGGGGGGGACAGCTACGAGCAGTACTTC. This rearrangement joins TRBV20-1 to TRBJ2-7; D perhaps matches TRBD1 (7 bases). Germline CDR1 DFQATT, CDR2 SNEGSKA (reference sequence). This CDR3 comprises 11 residues. Deletions cut 7 bases from V and 3 bases from J, with 10 bases between.

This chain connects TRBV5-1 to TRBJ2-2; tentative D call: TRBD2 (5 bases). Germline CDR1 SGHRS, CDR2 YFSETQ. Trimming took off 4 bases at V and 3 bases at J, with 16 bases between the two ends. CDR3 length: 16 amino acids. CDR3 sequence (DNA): TGCGCCAGCAGCCTCGAACGGGGTGTGGACACCGGGGAGCTGTTTTTT. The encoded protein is CASSLERGVDTGELFF.

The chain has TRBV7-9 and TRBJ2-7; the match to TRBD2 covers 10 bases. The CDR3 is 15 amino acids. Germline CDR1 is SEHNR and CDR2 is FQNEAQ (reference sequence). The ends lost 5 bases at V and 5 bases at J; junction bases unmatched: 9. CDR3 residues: CASSQGLAGDHEQYF. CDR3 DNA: TGTGCCAGCAGCCAGGGTCTAGCGGGAGACCACGAGCAGTACTTC.

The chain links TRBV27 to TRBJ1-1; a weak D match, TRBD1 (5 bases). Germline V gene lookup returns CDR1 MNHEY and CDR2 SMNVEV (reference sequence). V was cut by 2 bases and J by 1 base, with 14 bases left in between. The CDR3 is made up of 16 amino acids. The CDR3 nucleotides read TGTGCCAGCAGTTTAGGCGGGGCGGGGGGGAACACTGAAGCTTTCTTT. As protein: CASSLGGAGGNTEAFF.

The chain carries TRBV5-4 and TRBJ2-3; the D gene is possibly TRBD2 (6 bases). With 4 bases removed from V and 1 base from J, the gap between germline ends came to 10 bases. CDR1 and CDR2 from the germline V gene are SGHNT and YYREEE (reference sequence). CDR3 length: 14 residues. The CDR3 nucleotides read TGTGCCAGCAGCCTGGGACTCGGCACAGATACGCAGTATTTT. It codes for CASSLGLGTDTQYF.

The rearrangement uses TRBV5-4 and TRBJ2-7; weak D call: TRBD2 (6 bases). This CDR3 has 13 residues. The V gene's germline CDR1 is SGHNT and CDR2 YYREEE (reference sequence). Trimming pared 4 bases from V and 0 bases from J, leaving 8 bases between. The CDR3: CASSPEGSYEQYF. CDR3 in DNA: TGTGCCAGCAGCCCGGAGGGCTCCTACGAGCAGTACTTC.

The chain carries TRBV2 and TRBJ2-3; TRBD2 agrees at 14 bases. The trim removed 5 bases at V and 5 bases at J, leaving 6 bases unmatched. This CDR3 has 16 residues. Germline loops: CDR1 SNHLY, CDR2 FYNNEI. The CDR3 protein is CASSQTSGGAVDTQYF. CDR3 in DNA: TGTGCCAGCAGTCAGACTAGCGGGGGGGCCGTAGATACGCAGTATTTT.

The DNA for the CDR3 is TGTGCCAGCAGTCCGGGACAGGGGGCTCATGGCTACACCTTC. It codes for CASSPGQGAHGYTF. J is TRBJ1-2 and V is TRBV6-5; 12 bases are shared with TRBD1. V dropped 5 bases and J dropped 6; count of bases not matched to a gene: 4. CDR1 and CDR2 (germline): MNHEY, SVGAGI. The CDR3 runs to 14 residues.

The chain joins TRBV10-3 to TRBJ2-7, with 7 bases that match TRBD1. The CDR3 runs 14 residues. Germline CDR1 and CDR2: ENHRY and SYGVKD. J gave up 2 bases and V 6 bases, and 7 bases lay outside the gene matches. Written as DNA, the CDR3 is TGTGCCATCAGGAGGACAGGCCTTCCCTACGAGCAGTACTTC. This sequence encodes CAIRRTGLPYEQYF.

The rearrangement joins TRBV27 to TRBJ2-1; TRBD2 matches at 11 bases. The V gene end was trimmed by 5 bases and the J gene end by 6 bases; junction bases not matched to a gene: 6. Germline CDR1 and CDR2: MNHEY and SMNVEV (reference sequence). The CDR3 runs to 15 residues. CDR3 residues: CASSILAGVINEQFF. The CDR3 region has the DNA TGTGCCAGCAGTATACTAGCGGGAGTAATCAATGAGCAGTTCTTC.

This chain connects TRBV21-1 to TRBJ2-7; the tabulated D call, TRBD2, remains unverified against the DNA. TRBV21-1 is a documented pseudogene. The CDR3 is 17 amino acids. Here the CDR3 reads CASSKGPGSSRTYEQYF. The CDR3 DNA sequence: TGTGCCAGCAGCAAAGGTCCCGGTTCTTCAAGAACCTACGAGCAGTACTTC.

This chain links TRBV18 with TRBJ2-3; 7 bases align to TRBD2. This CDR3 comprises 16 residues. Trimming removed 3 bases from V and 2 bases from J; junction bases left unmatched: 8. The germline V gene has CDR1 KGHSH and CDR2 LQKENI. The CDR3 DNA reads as TGTGCCAGCTCACCCCCCCCAGCGGGAAACACAGATACGCAGTATTTT. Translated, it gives CASSPPPAGNTDTQYF.